Below, 17 T cell receptor beta chains from the same sample are listed, as sequenced in a study of regulatory T cells in long-lasting Graves disease (dated by TCRdb to the early 2020s). The library was prepared using multiplex PCR. Sequencing was performed on an Illumina HiSeq 4000. CDR3 regions were amplified by Arm-PCR with iRepertoire HTBI primers to construct TCR beta libraries. The raw public data were reprocessed by TCRdb itself: fastp quality trimming at Q25, MiXCR clonotype calling, in-frame beta chains only. Each entry is one CDR3 protein sequence, shown with its most common DNA and genes. The sample table lists around 330,000 distinct CDR3 sequences, about 20% of them with a count of one. Around 37% of the sample is in the top ten clones. The time point label, read with the paper, signifies: newly diagnosed GD, antithyroid drugs for less than 3 months. RNA was extracted from PBMCs in TRIzol for both TCR sequencing and RNA sequencing.

This sample comprised peripheral blood mononuclear cells (PBMCs), obtained at new diagnosis, from a patient treated with antithyroid drugs. Receptors originate from a female donor with Graves disease.

This clonotype was detected ten times or more. V usage is TRBV4-1 and J usage is TRBJ1-2, with TRBD1 matching over 8 bases. The V segment lost 3 bases and the J segment 3 bases; nucleotides outside the gene matches: 6. This CDR3 contains 15 residues. CDR1 is MGHRA, CDR2 YSYEKL, per germline. The CDR3 sequence: CASSHLGQAYYGYTF. Written as DNA, the CDR3 is TGCGCCAGCAGCCACTTGGGACAGGCGTACTATGGCTACACCTTC.

This clonotype has ten or more counts. V is TRBV12-3 or TRBV12-4 and J is TRBJ2-7; D is ambiguous. The CDR3 is 9 residues long. Deletions cut 8 bases from V and 4 bases from J, with 3 bases between. The DNA of the CDR3 is TGTGCCAGCTTGTACGAGCAGTACTTC. Amino acid sequence: CASLYEQYF.

About this clonotype itself: A much larger clonotype is one base distant, so this may be a read error. The J gene is TRBJ2-3, the V gene TRBV14; perhaps TRBD1 as D (6 bases). This CDR3 has 15 residues. The germline gives CDR1 SGHDN, CDR2 FVKESK. Trimming left V 1 base short and J 8 bases short, with 16 bases between. The CDR3 protein is CASSQGISGAGTQYF. CDR3 DNA: TGTGCCAGCAGCCAAGGGATTTCAGGGGCAGGTACGCAGTATTTT.

This chain joins TRBV30 and TRBJ2-2; TRBD2 matches at 7 bases. This CDR3 is 15 amino acids long. CDR1 is GTSNPN and CDR2 is SVGIG in the germline V gene (reference sequence). The J segment lost 3 bases and the V segment lost 2 bases, leaving 6 bases of the junction unmatched. CDR3 DNA sequence: TGTGCCTGGAGTAAAGCGGGATCTTACACCGGGGAGCTGTTTTTT. Its translation is CAWSKAGSYTGELFF.

The sample holds one count of this clonotype. V usage is TRBV6-5 and J usage is TRBJ1-1, with a weak D call TRBD1 (5 bases). This CDR3 comprises 16 residues. The V gene lost 4 bases and the J gene lost 0 bases, with 15 bases spanning the gap. The germline V gene encodes CDR1 MNHEY and CDR2 SVGAGI. CDR3 region: CASSLKQDVLNTEAFF. The CDR3, as DNA: TGTGCCAGCAGTTTGAAACAGGATGTCCTGAACACTGAAGCTTTCTTT.

This clonotype was picked up many times. The chain joins TRBV12-5 to TRBJ2-3; 8 nucleotides align to TRBD2. The CDR3 has 15 amino acids. The germline CDR1 and CDR2 sequences are LGHNT and FRNRAP. J gave up 0 bases and V 3 bases, and 2 bases lay outside the gene matches. For the CDR3, the DNA is TGTGCTAGTGGTTTTACTAGCGGTAGCACAGATACGCAGTATTTT. The encoded protein is CASGFTSGSTDTQYF.

This clonotype was counted many times. The chain combines TRBV29-1 with TRBJ2-3; TRBD1 might be the D (5 bases). The V and J ends lost 2 bases and 1 base respectively, with 13 bases between them. The germline V gene encodes CDR1 SQVTM and CDR2 ANQGSEA. The CDR3 spans 15 residues. The DNA for the CDR3 is TGCAGCGTTGAAAAAGGGGTTGGGGGCACAGATACGCAGTATTTT. Translated: CSVEKGVGGTDTQYF.

In this sample, this clonotype turned up a few times. The rearrangement links TRBV7-9 to TRBJ2-2; 9 bases map to TRBD1. Trimming took 7 bases from V and 6 from J; bases not matched to a gene: 21. The CDR3 consists of 19 residues. Germline V CDR1 and CDR2: SEHNR, FQNEAQ (reference sequence). CDR3 in amino acids: CASIPQSRVGDRVAGELFF. CDR3 nucleotide sequence: TGTGCCAGCATTCCCCAGAGCCGAGTTGGGGACAGGGTTGCCGGGGAGCTGTTTTTT.

The J gene is TRBJ2-7, the V gene TRBV19; D is possibly TRBD2 (6 bases). The CDR3 consists of 16 residues. The V and J ends lost 1 base and 1 base respectively, with 14 bases between them. The germline gives CDR1 LNHDA, CDR2 SQIVND (reference sequence). CDR3 region: CASSIVWRGSSYEQYF. In DNA, the CDR3 is TGTGCCAGTAGTATAGTTTGGAGGGGAAGTTCCTACGAGCAGTACTTC.

This rearrangement joins TRBV3-1 to TRBJ2-7, with 7 bases identical to TRBD1. With V trimmed by 4 bases and J by 2 bases, 11 bases remained unmatched. Germline loops: CDR1 LGHDT, CDR2 YNNKEL (reference sequence). CDR3 length equals 16 residues. The CDR3, as DNA: TGTGCCAGCAGCCCAGTACCGGGACAGAGTACCTACGAGCAGTACTTC. Its translation is CASSPVPGQSTYEQYF.

The CDR3 DNA reads TGTGCCTGGAGTTTGGACCGCTCCTACGAGCAGTACTTC. Translating it yields CAWSLDRSYEQYF. The V gene is TRBV30, the J gene TRBJ2-7; D ambiguous. The V gene lost 2 bases and the J gene lost 0 bases, with 8 bases spanning the gap. The CDR3 runs 13 residues. Germline-derived CDR1 and CDR2 are GTSNPN and SVGIG (reference sequence).

This clonotype was seen a few times. This sequence may be a read error, since a much larger clone differs from it by one base. The chain carries TRBV12-3 or TRBV12-4 and TRBJ2-1, with D possibly matching TRBD2 (7 bases). The CDR3 consists of 15 residues. CDR3 nucleotides: TGTGGCAGCAGTTTAAAGGGGGGGGGTAACAATGAGCAGTTCTTC. Amino acid sequence: CGSSLKGGGNNEQFF.

This clonotype was picked up many times. V gene TRBV29-1 combines with J gene TRBJ2-7; D is possibly TRBD1 (7 bases). V shed 5 bases and J shed 1 base, with 21 bases lying between them. This CDR3 spans 16 amino acids. Germline CDR1 and CDR2: SQVTM and ANQGSEA. The CDR3 here is CSVLGRGATRSYEQYF. The CDR3, as DNA: TGCAGCGTTTTGGGCAGGGGGGCCACTAGGTCCTACGAGCAGTACTTC.

This clonotype was detected ten times or more. The CDR3: CASKLASGETQYF. The CDR3 coding sequence is TGTGCCAGCAAGTTGGCTAGTGGAGAGACCCAGTACTTC. The chain combines TRBV7-9 with TRBJ2-5, with unresolved D. The CDR3 sequence is 13 residues long. V lost 7 bases and J lost 4, with 13 bases in between. Germline CDR1 reads SEHNR; CDR2 reads FQNEAQ (reference sequence).

Ten or more counts support this clonotype. V is TRBV12-3 or TRBV12-4 and J is TRBJ2-3; 8 nucleotides match TRBD2. This CDR3 has 15 amino acids. The ends lost 6 bases at V and 1 base at J; junction bases unmatched: 6. This CDR3 is CASSLTSVGTDTQYF. CDR3 DNA sequence: TGTGCCAGCAGCCTGACTAGCGTGGGCACAGATACGCAGTATTTT.

The rearrangement joins TRBV27 to TRBJ2-7; 10 positions agree with TRBD1. Germline-derived CDR1 and CDR2 are MNHEY and SMNVEV (reference sequence). Trimming took 5 bases from V and 1 from J; bases not matched to a gene: 5. This CDR3 region has 15 residues. CDR3 DNA sequence: TGTGCCAGCAGTCTACGGACAGGGGGGTCCTACGAGCAGTACTTC. This gives the protein CASSLRTGGSYEQYF.

At least ten counts were recorded for this clonotype. The J gene is TRBJ1-1, the V gene TRBV3-1; weak D call: TRBD1 (5 bases). V shed 0 bases and J shed 6 bases, with 17 bases lying between them. CDR3 length equals 16 residues. The germline V gene encodes CDR1 LGHDT and CDR2 YNNKEL (reference sequence). CDR3: CASSQDRGGPGPEAFF. The CDR3 DNA sequence: TGTGCCAGCAGCCAAGATAGGGGCGGCCCGGGCCCTGAAGCTTTCTTT.